The 25 T cell receptor beta chains reported below all come from one sample, sequenced in a study of blood T cell repertoires in COVID-19. Data came from immunoSEQ multiplex PCR; TCRdb stores just in-frame clones and leaves some out. Of about 44,000 clones listed, 80% to 95% are singletons. The specimen was peripheral blood. All receptors derive from a human donor in a cohort sampled during active COVID-19.

This chain joins TRBV9 and TRBJ1-2, with D possibly matching TRBD1 (6 bases). CDR1 is SGDLS and CDR2 is YYNGEE in the germline V gene. V was cut by 0 bases and J by 0 bases, with 9 bases left in between. This CDR3 is 15 amino acids long. This CDR3 reads CASSVGGHSNYGYTF. The CDR3 DNA reads as TGTGCCAGCAGCGTAGGGGGGCACTCTAACTATGGCTACACCTTC.

This rearrangement joins TRBV3-1 (or the pseudogene TRBV3-2) to TRBJ2-7; D unresolved. This CDR3 is built from 11 residues. The germline gives CDR1 LGHDT, CDR2 YNNKEL (reference sequence). Trimming took off 5 bases at V and 4 bases at J, with 6 bases between the two ends. CDR3 sequence: CASSARYEQYF. The CDR3 DNA sequence: TGTGCCAGCAGCGCCAGGTACGAGCAGTACTTC.

The rearrangement links TRBV28 to TRBJ1-2; D remains unclear. The length of the CDR3 is 13 residues. In germline, CDR1 is MDHEN, CDR2 SYDVKM. Trimming stripped 7 bases from V and 5 bases from J, with 14 bases between. The CDR3 DNA follows: TGTGCCAGCACCTCCGCGGCCACTTATGGCTACACCTTC. Translated, it gives CASTSAATYGYTF.

The rearrangement joins TRBV7-2 to TRBJ1-5; D might be TRBD1 (5 bases). The V end was cut by 4 bases, the J end by 3 bases, with 7 bases between. The CDR3 is made up of 13 amino acids. Germline V gives CDR1 SGHTA, CDR2 FQGNSA. CDR3 DNA sequence: TGTGCCAGCAGCTACAGGTACAATCAGCCCCAGCATTTT. Protein sequence: CASSYRYNQPQHF.

The chain links TRBV6-5 to TRBJ1-1; D gene uncertain. This CDR3 has 14 amino acids. Germline V gene lookup returns CDR1 MNHEY and CDR2 SVGAGI. The V end was cut by 6 bases, the J end by 2 bases, with 13 bases between. The CDR3 bases are TGTGCCAGCAGCCGGGGTGTCGTTAACACTGAAGCTTTCTTT. As protein: CASSRGVVNTEAFF.

This clone was seen a single time. J is TRBJ1-2 and V is TRBV19; 10 nucleotides match TRBD1. The germline V gene has CDR1 LNHDA and CDR2 SQIVND (reference sequence). CDR3 length equals 14 residues. V lost 6 bases and J lost 5; bases outside the gene matches: 6. The CDR3 protein is CASSKPGQGYGYTF. CDR3 coding DNA: TGTGCCAGTAGCAAACCGGGACAGGGGTATGGCTACACCTTC. The full variable domain, in which reference TRBV19 and TRBJ1-2 provide the parts outside the CDR3, is DGGITQSPKYLFRKEGQNVTLSCEQNLNHDAMYWYRQDPGQGLRLIYYSQIVNDFQKGDIAEGYSVSREKKESFPLTVTSAQKNPTAFYLCASSKPGQGYGYTFGSGTRLTVV.

The V and J genes are TRBV4-3 and TRBJ1-2, with D hard to call. V was clipped by 4 bases and J by 5 bases, with 14 bases between them. CDR1 LGHNA and CDR2 YSLEER come from the germline V gene. The CDR3 extends over 14 amino acids. CDR3 sequence reads: CASSRAGYQYGYTF. The CDR3 nucleotides read TGCGCCAGCAGCCGGGCGGGCTACCAATATGGCTACACCTTC.

This sequence joins TRBV3-1 (or the pseudogene TRBV3-2) and TRBJ2-7, with D perhaps matching TRBD2 (6 bases). The CDR3 totals 11 residues. CDR1 and CDR2 from the germline V gene are LGHDT and YNNKEL (reference sequence). With 11 bases removed from V and 2 bases from J, the gap between germline ends came to 10 bases. CDR3 residues: CALGGAYEQYF. The CDR3 region has the DNA TGTGCCCTGGGCGGGGCCTACGAGCAGTACTTC.

The chain employs TRBV7-2 and TRBJ1-6, with TRBD1 as a possible D gene (6 bases). Trimming cost V 1 base and J 4 bases, with 11 bases left between them. This CDR3 has 16 residues. The V gene's germline CDR1 is SGHTA and CDR2 FQGNSA. CDR3 DNA sequence: TGTGCCAGCAGCTTAGTAGGGGGGGCATATAATTCACCCCTCCACTTT. Its protein product is CASSLVGGAYNSPLHF.

The chain combines TRBV28 with TRBJ1-5; 10 nucleotides match TRBD1. The CDR3 consists of 15 residues. Germline CDR1 and CDR2: MDHEN and SYDVKM. V dropped 2 bases and J dropped 7; count of bases not matched to a gene: 5. The CDR3 bases are TGTGCCAGCAGTTTAAGGACAGGGGGTGCCCAGCCCCAGCATTTT. Its translation is CASSLRTGGAQPQHF.

V usage is TRBV15 and J usage is TRBJ2-3; 13 bases fit TRBD2. Germline V gene data show CDR1 as LNHNV and CDR2 as YYDKDF (reference sequence). This CDR3 region has 15 residues. The V segment lost 5 bases and the J segment 9 bases; nucleotides outside the gene matches: 8. The CDR3 loop reads CATSGGLAGAWTQYF. The DNA for the CDR3 is TGTGCCACCAGCGGCGGACTAGCGGGAGCCTGGACGCAGTATTTT.

This chain links TRBV5-4 with TRBJ1-1; D call uncertain. V was cut by 4 bases and J by 4 bases, with 14 bases left in between. Germline CDR1 is SGHNT and CDR2 is YYREEE (reference sequence). This CDR3 is 14 amino acids long. The CDR3 DNA sequence: TGTGCCAGCAGCAAGGCCCTATCGGGCACTGAAGCTTTCTTT. This codes for CASSKALSGTEAFF.

V gene TRBV6-6 combines with J gene TRBJ2-2; 9 bases fit TRBD2. The germline V gene encodes CDR1 MNHNY and CDR2 SVGAGI (reference sequence). CDR3 length: 14 residues. Unmatched junction bases numbered 4, after V lost 7 bases and J lost 4 bases. DNA for the CDR3: TGTGCCAGCACAATAGCGGGAGTCACCGGGGAGCTGTTTTTT. It specifies CASTIAGVTGELFF.

The chain has TRBV6-5 and TRBJ2-2, with 9 bases matching TRBD2. Germline trimming cut 7 bases from V and 4 bases from J; bases unmatched to any gene: 7. This CDR3 is 15 amino acids long. The germline CDR1 and CDR2 sequences are MNHEY and SVGAGI. CDR3 loop: CASTLAGVTTGELFF. CDR3 coding DNA: TGTGCCAGCACGTTAGCGGGAGTCACCACCGGGGAGCTGTTTTTT.

The chain links TRBV18 to TRBJ2-7; TRBD1 matches 11 bases. The V segment lost 2 bases and the J segment 2 bases; nucleotides outside the gene matches: 2. The CDR3 length is 15 residues. Per germline, CDR1 KGHSH and CDR2 LQKENI. The CDR3 here is CASSPAGQGAYEQYF. DNA for the CDR3: TGTGCCAGCTCACCAGCGGGACAGGGGGCCTACGAGCAGTACTTC.

The chain combines TRBV9 with TRBJ2-2; perhaps TRBD2 as D (6 bases). Germline V gene lookup returns CDR1 SGDLS and CDR2 YYNGEE. Trimming shortened V by 3 bases and J by 4 bases, and 13 bases separated the two germline ends. This CDR3 region has 15 residues. CDR3 region: CASSASGTLTGELFF. The CDR3 DNA is TGTGCCAGCAGCGCCTCCGGGACTCTCACCGGGGAGCTGTTTTTT.

The chain is built from TRBV24-1 and TRBJ2-2; D might be TRBD1 (5 bases). The V end was cut by 0 bases, the J end by 6 bases, with 7 bases between. This CDR3 comprises 14 residues. The germline V gene encodes CDR1 KGHDR and CDR2 SFDVKD. CDR3 region: CATSDLGAPGELFF. CDR3 coding DNA: TGTGCCACCAGTGATTTGGGGGCCCCCGGGGAGCTGTTTTTT.

In nucleotides, the CDR3 is TGCGCCAGCAGCTTGGCGAGCGGTCACTATGGCTACACCTTC. It codes for CASSLASGHYGYTF. This chain joins TRBV5-1 and TRBJ1-2, with D unresolved. The CDR3 is 14 residues long. Germline V gene sequence: CDR1 SGHRS, CDR2 YFSETQ. Trimming left V 0 bases short and J 3 bases short, with 9 bases between.

The rearrangement links TRBV9 to TRBJ2-5, with 8 bases aligning to TRBD1. The CDR3 consists of 13 residues. In germline, CDR1 is SGDLS, CDR2 YYNGEE. With 6 bases clipped from V and 4 bases from J, the junction kept 5 bases outside the gene matches. The CDR3 sequence is CASNPGGLETQYF. In nucleotides, the CDR3 is TGTGCCAGCAACCCAGGGGGCTTAGAGACCCAGTACTTC.

The V and J genes are TRBV27 and TRBJ1-6, with 9 bases matching TRBD1. Per the germline V gene, CDR1 is MNHEY and CDR2 is SMNVEV (reference sequence). CDR3 size: 16 residues. V was pared by 6 bases and J by 9 bases, with 12 bases of the junction left unmatched. The CDR3 protein is CASSRTTDRGFSPLHF. The DNA of the CDR3 is TGTGCCAGCAGCCGAACAACGGACAGGGGATTTTCACCCCTCCACTTT.

The chain combines TRBV7-8 with TRBJ1-1; perhaps TRBD1 as D (6 bases). V dropped 0 bases and J dropped 1 base, with 9 bases sitting between them. Germline V gives CDR1 SGHVS, CDR2 FQNEAQ. The CDR3 length is 15 residues. CDR3 residues: CASSLATGTNTEAFF. The CDR3 nucleotides read TGTGCCAGCAGCTTAGCGACAGGTACGAACACTGAAGCTTTCTTT.

The J gene is TRBJ2-5, the V gene TRBV9, with D tentatively TRBD2 (7 bases). From germline, CDR1 is SGDLS and CDR2 YYNGEE. V lost 0 bases and J 7 bases, leaving 25 bases between the germline ends. This CDR3 is built from 18 residues. This CDR3 reads CASSVVGGTPSRTGTQYF. The CDR3 DNA sequence: TGTGCCAGCAGCGTAGTGGGGGGGACACCGAGCCGAACGGGGACCCAGTACTTC. The full variable domain, in which reference TRBV9 and TRBJ2-5 provide the parts outside the CDR3, is DSGVTQTPKHLITATGQRVTLRCSPRSGDLSVYWYQQSLDQGLQFLIQYYNGEERAKGNILERFSAQQFPDLHSELNLSSLELGDSALYFCASSVVGGTPSRTGTQYFGPGTRLLVL.

The chain links TRBV19 to TRBJ2-1, with D perhaps TRBD2 (6 bases). The CDR3 extends over 13 amino acids. CDR1 is LNHDA, CDR2 SQIVND, per germline (reference sequence). V dropped 8 bases and J dropped 0 bases, with 8 bases sitting between them. The CDR3 loop is CASAGSSYNEQFF. CDR3 sequence (DNA): TGTGCCAGTGCGGGAAGCTCCTACAATGAGCAGTTCTTC.

This clone was detected only a few times. The rearrangement uses TRBV28 and TRBJ1-3, with 7 bases aligning to TRBD1. Trimming at V came to 8 bases and at J to 0 bases, leaving 10 bases not matched to a gene. The CDR3 extends over 16 amino acids. The V gene's germline CDR1 is MDHEN and CDR2 SYDVKM. CDR3 DNA: TGTGCCAGCGCTCCAAAAAGGGGGCTCTCTGGAAACACCATATATTTT. Translated: CASAPKRGLSGNTIYF.

The rearrangement uses TRBV2 and TRBJ2-1; 10 nucleotides agree with TRBD2. Germline lookup yields CDR1 SNHLY and CDR2 FYNNEI. Losses at the gene ends were 5 bases for V and 10 bases for J; bases not matched to a gene: 11. This CDR3 region has 15 residues. CDR3 region: CASSTAGGPFGEQFF. Written as DNA, the CDR3 is TGTGCCAGCAGTACAGCGGGGGGGCCTTTCGGCGAGCAGTTCTTC.